Given below is one T cell receptor beta chain in context. The sample comes from a study of blood T cell repertoires in COVID-19. TCRdb's copy holds only in-frame clones and misses some; the assay was immunoSEQ multiplex PCR. The sample consists of 250,000 or so clones, 91% of them appearing once. This receptor was identified in a man in his forties who had been exposed to COVID-19. Sequencing was carried out using PBMCs or T cells enriched from blood (not recorded which).

The CDR3 bases are TGTGCTAGTGACTTATACGGGAGTCGGGAGACCCAGTACTTC. It codes for CASDLYGSRETQYF. J is TRBJ2-5 and V is TRBV12-5, with D tentatively TRBD2 (6 bases). The germline V gene encodes CDR1 LGHNT and CDR2 FRNRAP. The CDR3 loop spans 14 amino acids. The V and J ends lost 7 bases and 5 bases respectively, with 17 bases between them.